There are a few counts of the clone carrying this TCR beta chain. Its target is not known. The data stem from a study of human T cells and chemical hapten exposure. Study details: The sensitizing agent was 2% DPC, placed on roughly 2 cm by roughly 2 cm of upper inner arm skin. General study findings and limits: Counts of expanded TCRs at PT1 were positively correlated with patch test score.

The V and J ends lost 4 bases and 3 bases respectively, with 9 bases between them. CDR3 length equals 13 residues. The V gene's germline CDR1 is SGHTA and CDR2 FQGNSA. Time point indicated: patch test 1, 2 weeks after DPC sensitization. The sample's treatment: therapeutic diphenylcyclopropenone sensitization with weekly scalp DPC. TCRdb reprocessed the RACE reads via MiXCR and lists one record per CDR3 protein. The data hold more than 150,000 distinct CDR3 sequences, with around 15% observed a single time. Sample: whole blood, taken in connection with sensitization to the hapten diphenylcyclopropenone (DPC). The V gene is TRBV7-2, the J gene TRBJ1-1; D unresolved. This sequence originates from a woman aged 25 to 39 with alopecia areata. Some clones in this sample may be carry-over from other donors' samples. CDR3 in amino acids: CASSWGTDTEAFF. The CDR3 DNA reads TGTGCCAGCAGCTGGGGAACTGACACTGAAGCTTTCTTT.